These T cell receptor beta chains were read from a single sample in a study of Graves' ophthalmopathy and Graves' hyperthyroidism. TCRdb ran MiXCR on the multiplex PCR reads and lists one entry per CDR3 protein. The data show over 40,000 distinct CDR3 sequences, 50% seen once. Sequenced sample: peripheral blood. The receptors derive from an adult man with Graves' ophthalmopathy. Each CDR3 is given with its conserved first and last residue. A D gene is named only where the DNA matches it firmly. Rows may omit the clone size; those that give it use once, few, many or a size class.

>TRBJ2-7|few|TRBV20-1|.
CSARDLQRESYEQYF
TGCAGTGCTAGAGATCTCCAACGGGAGTCCTACGAGCAGTACTTC
>TRBJ2-1|.|TRBV20-1|TRBD2
CSAVRLAGNNEQFF
TGCAGTGCAGTCCGACTAGCGGGAAACAATGAGCAGTTCTTC
>TRBJ1-2|.|TRBV6-1|TRBD1
CASSGDRGGGYTF
TGTGCCAGCAGTGGCGACAGGGGCGGTGGCTACACCTTC
>TRBJ2-1|many|TRBV11-1|.
CASSYGQFYNEQFF
TGTGCCAGCAGTTACGGACAGTTTTACAATGAGCAGTTCTTC
>TRBJ2-7|.|TRBV20-1|TRBD2
CSAGGGGLTYEQYF
TGCAGTGCTGGCGGGGGGGGGCTCACCTACGAGCAGTACTTC
>TRBJ2-5|.|TRBV20-1|TRBD2
CSAGGAVETQYF
TGCAGTGCCGGGGGGGCCGTCGAGACCCAGTACTTC
>TRBJ2-7|many|TRBV7-8|TRBD1
CASSLALTVGQVTYEQYF
TGTGCCAGCAGCTTAGCTCTTACAGTGGGACAGGTTACCTACGAGCAGTACTTC
>TRBJ1-3|.|TRBV9|.
CASSPTASGNTTYF
TGTGCCAGCAGCCCGACAGCCTCTGGAAACACCACATATTTT
>TRBJ1-1|.|TRBV13|.
CASSLGGGNTEAFF
TGTGCCAGCAGCTTAGGAGGGGGGAACACTGAAGCTTTCTTT
>TRBJ1-1|.|TRBV7-9|.
CASRGQNTEAFF
TGTGCCAGCAGGGGACAAAACACTGAAGCTTTCTTT
>TRBJ2-2|.|TRBV5-1|TRBD2
CASSSWTSINTGELFF
TGCGCCAGCAGCTCCTGGACTAGCATAAACACCGGGGAGCTGTTTTTT
>TRBJ2-5|.|TRBV10-1|TRBD2
CASSDFGLAGGAQETQYF
TGCGCCAGCAGCGACTTTGGACTAGCGGGAGGGGCCCAAGAGACCCAGTACTTC
>TRBJ1-2|.|TRBV20-1|.
CSARDMLRLSMFGYTF
TGCAGTGCTAGAGATATGTTGAGACTCTCCATGTTCGGCTACACCTTC
>TRBJ2-3|.|TRBV20-1|.
CSARDSDTDTQYF
TGCAGTGCTAGGGACAGCGACACAGATACGCAGTATTTT
>TRBJ1-4|.|TRBV20-1|.
CSAPSTGLAEKLFF
TGCAGTGCACCCTCGACAGGTTTGGCTGAAAAACTGTTTTTT
>TRBJ1-3|.|TRBV2|.
CASSEVRGSGNTIYF
TGTGCCAGCAGTGAAGTGAGGGGGAGTGGAAACACCATATACTTT
>TRBJ2-7|.|TRBV6-5|.
CASPEGTRNYEHYF
TGTGCCAGCCCAGAGGGAACCCGAAACTACGAGCACTACTTC
>TRBJ2-1|.|TRBV7-9|.
CASLSGYNEQFF
TGTGCCAGCCTCTCTGGGTACAATGAGCAGTTCTTC